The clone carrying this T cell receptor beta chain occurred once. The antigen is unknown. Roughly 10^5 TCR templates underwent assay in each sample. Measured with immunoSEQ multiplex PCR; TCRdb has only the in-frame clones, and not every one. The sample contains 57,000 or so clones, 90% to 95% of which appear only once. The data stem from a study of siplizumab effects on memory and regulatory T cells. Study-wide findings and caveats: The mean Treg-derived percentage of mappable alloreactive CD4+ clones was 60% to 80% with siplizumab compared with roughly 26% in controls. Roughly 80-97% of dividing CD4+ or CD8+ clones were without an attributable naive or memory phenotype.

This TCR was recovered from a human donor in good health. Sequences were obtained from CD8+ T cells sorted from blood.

CDR3 DNA sequence: TGTGCCAGCAGCTTAGAAACTAGCGGGAGGACTGAGCAGTTCTTC. Translation gives CASSLETSGRTEQFF. The J gene is TRBJ2-1, the V gene TRBV7-2; 12 bases are a match to TRBD2. The CDR3 is made up of 15 amino acids. CDR1 is SGHTA, CDR2 FQGNSA, per germline. Germline trimming cut 1 base from V and 9 bases from J; bases unmatched to any gene: 4.